The 26 T cell receptor beta chains presented below share a single source sample, sequenced in a study of cytomegalovirus exposure and HLA in healthy donors. The primer mix had 60 Vbeta and 13 Jbeta primers. Clones were sequenced by immunoSEQ multiplex PCR, and TCRdb holds only the in-frame ones, with some missing. In the table there are around 110,000 clones, around a tenth of which are singletons. Sequencing was done on a sample of PBMCs. The receptors stem from a man aged 25 to 40 in good health and CMV-seronegative.

This clone was counted only a few times. This chain joins TRBV7-2 and TRBJ1-1; a possible D gene is TRBD1 (6 bases). The CDR3 contains 13 residues. Looked up from germline, CDR1 is SGHTA and CDR2 is FQGNSA. V was pared by 5 bases and J by 6 bases, with 13 bases between. The CDR3 region has the DNA TGTGCCAGCAGCAAGAGACAGGACGCTGAAGCTTTCTTT. This sequence encodes CASSKRQDAEAFF.

CDR3 region: CASSQEDRGFYEAFF. The DNA for the CDR3 is TGCGCCAGCAGCCAAGAGGACAGGGGGTTTTATGAAGCTTTCTTT. V and J are TRBV4-3 and TRBJ1-1; 10 bases map to TRBD1. The germline V gene encodes CDR1 LGHNA and CDR2 YSLEER. The V and J ends lost 0 bases and 7 bases, in that order; junction bases with no gene match: 5. The CDR3 spans 15 residues.

A few counts support this clone. The V gene is TRBV25-1, the J gene TRBJ2-2, with D possibly TRBD2 on 6 matching bases. The CDR3 extends over 14 amino acids. Deletions cut 8 bases from V and 2 bases from J, with 12 bases between. Per the germline V gene, CDR1 is MGHDK and CDR2 is SYGVNS. The CDR3 loop reads CASSPGTNTGELFF. The CDR3 coding sequence is TGTGCCAGCTCCCCTGGGACTAACACCGGGGAGCTGTTTTTT.

This clone was counted a few times. The chain has TRBV7-2 and TRBJ2-3; D possibly corresponds to TRBD1 (5 bases). V lost 7 bases and J 14 bases, leaving 19 bases between the germline ends. Germline V gene data show CDR1 as SGHTA and CDR2 as FQGNSA. This CDR3 has 12 amino acids. The CDR3 nucleotides are TGTGCCAGCATCTCAAGGGGTCTAGTCTCGTATTTT. This codes for CASISRGLVSYF.

This clone came up a few times. J is TRBJ2-7 and V is TRBV7-2, with D possibly matching TRBD1 (6 bases). Germline values: CDR1 SGHTA, CDR2 FQGNSA. This CDR3 is built from 12 residues. Trimming left V 4 bases short and J 6 bases short, with 10 bases between. The DNA for the CDR3 is TGTGCCAGCAGCTATACAGGGATCGAGCAGTACTTC. Its translation: CASSYTGIEQYF.

This clone has a handful of counts. The gene calls are TRBV18 and TRBJ1-3; D is uncertain. The germline CDR1 and CDR2 sequences are KGHSH and LQKENI. Trimming removed 2 bases from V and 0 bases from J, with 14 bases in between. The CDR3 runs to 17 residues. The CDR3 here is CASSPNPAGSSGNTIYF. The DNA of the CDR3 is TGTGCCAGCTCACCAAATCCCGCCGGGAGCTCTGGAAACACCATATATTTT.

This clone appeared a few times. The rearrangement uses TRBV29-1 and TRBJ1-1; tentative D call: TRBD1 (5 bases). This CDR3 contains 13 residues. V lost 3 bases to trimming and J lost 2 bases, with 10 bases between them. Per the germline V gene, CDR1 is SQVTM and CDR2 is ANQGSEA. Here the CDR3 DNA reads TGCAGCGTTGATGGGCAGGGAAACACTGAAGCTTTCTTT. Its protein product is CSVDGQGNTEAFF.

There are a few counts of this clone. The chain carries TRBV2 and TRBJ2-7, with TRBD2 identical over 14 bases. The junction had 8 bases not matched to a gene; V was cut back by 7 bases and J by 0 bases. The CDR3 covers 17 residues. Per the germline V gene, CDR1 is SNHLY and CDR2 is FYNNEI. Written as DNA, the CDR3 is TGTGCCAGCATGGGCTTGGGGACTAGCGGGGGCTCCTACGAGCAGTACTTC. It codes for CASMGLGTSGGSYEQYF.

The CDR3, as DNA: TGTGCCAGCAGCTTAGCGTTGGGGGGAGTAGCAGATACGCAGTATTTT. It specifies CASSLALGGVADTQYF. This sequence joins TRBV7-9 and TRBJ2-3; tentatively, D is TRBD2 (6 bases). CDR3 length equals 16 residues. Germline CDR1 and CDR2: SEHNR and FQNEAQ (reference sequence). With 0 bases removed from V and 4 bases from J, the gap between germline ends came to 14 bases.

In its sample, this clone was seen a few times. The chain carries TRBV2 and TRBJ2-7; a possible D gene is TRBD1 (5 bases). The CDR3 spans 13 residues. The ends were cut back, 6 bases at V and 0 bases at J, with 9 bases in the middle. CDR1 is SNHLY and CDR2 is FYNNEI in the germline V gene. CDR3 residues: CASRSGSSYEQYF. DNA of the CDR3: TGTGCCAGCAGATCAGGGTCCTCCTACGAGCAGTACTTC.

In its sample, this clone was seen a few times. The V and J genes are TRBV5-8 and TRBJ2-5, with 10 nucleotides matching TRBD2. Germline assignment: CDR1 SGHTS and CDR2 YDEGEE. The CDR3 has 16 amino acids. Trimming at V came to 4 bases and at J to 5 bases, leaving 11 bases not matched to a gene. CDR3 DNA: TGTGCCAGCAGCCCGGGAGCGGGGGGGCATAAGGAGACCCAGTACTTC. It yields the protein CASSPGAGGHKETQYF.

V is TRBV28 and J is TRBJ1-5; 9 positions agree with TRBD1. Germline V CDR1 and CDR2: MDHEN, SYDVKM. Trimming removed 6 bases from V and 2 bases from J; junction bases left unmatched: 14. The CDR3 runs 18 residues. The CDR3 here is CASRPHGTGMEGNQPQHF. The CDR3 DNA reads TGTGCCAGCAGGCCTCATGGGACAGGGATGGAGGGCAATCAGCCCCAGCATTTT.

The sample holds a few counts of this clone. The chain employs TRBV4-1 and TRBJ2-1, with D uncertain. Germline CDR1 and CDR2: MGHRA and YSYEKL. The CDR3 consists of 14 residues. Trimming shortened V by 4 bases and J by 5 bases, and 12 bases separated the two germline ends. The CDR3 spells CASSPLTQNNEQFF. In DNA form, the CDR3 reads TGCGCCAGCAGCCCCCTGACACAAAACAATGAGCAGTTCTTC.

This clone was seen more than once but under ten times. V is TRBV2 and J is TRBJ2-4; no clear D gene. V lost 3 bases and J lost 12, with 9 bases in between. CDR1 is SNHLY and CDR2 is FYNNEI in the germline V gene. The length of the CDR3 is 11 residues. This chain's CDR3 is CASSDESYQYF. CDR3 nucleotides: TGTGCCAGCAGTGACGAGAGCTATCAGTACTTC.

A few counts support this clone. The gene calls are TRBV19 and TRBJ2-3; tentative D call: TRBD1 (5 bases). V shed 3 bases and J shed 1 base, with 17 bases lying between them. CDR1 is LNHDA and CDR2 is SQIVND in the germline V gene (reference sequence). CDR3 size: 17 residues. The CDR3 loop reads CASSMELWQGGTDTQYF. CDR3 coding DNA: TGTGCCAGTAGTATGGAGTTGTGGCAGGGTGGCACAGATACGCAGTATTTT.

This clone was recorded a few times. The V and J genes are TRBV4-3 and TRBJ2-3; D uncertain. The V end lost 1 base, the J end lost 2 bases, and 10 bases lay between the germline ends. The CDR3 runs 15 residues. The germline gives CDR1 LGHNA, CDR2 YSLEER. Here the CDR3 reads CASSQVLSPTDTQYF. The CDR3 bases are TGCGCCAGCAGCCAAGTTCTTAGCCCCACAGATACGCAGTATTTT.

The V gene is TRBV28, the J gene TRBJ1-3; TRBD1 aligns across 9 bases. The CDR3 totals 15 residues. Unmatched junction bases numbered 7, after V lost 6 bases and J lost 4 bases. CDR1 and CDR2 from the germline V gene are MDHEN and SYDVKM. CDR3 residues: CASSPDRGWGNTIYF. The CDR3 DNA follows: TGTGCCAGCAGCCCGGACAGGGGTTGGGGAAACACCATATATTTT.

The rearrangement links TRBV18 to TRBJ2-7, with D possibly TRBD2 on 6 matching bases. This CDR3 has 14 residues. Trimming shortened V by 2 bases and J by 7 bases, and 15 bases separated the two germline ends. Germline assignment: CDR1 KGHSH and CDR2 LQKENI. The chain's CDR3 is CASSPGGTQSEQYF. CDR3 bases: TGTGCCAGCTCACCAGGAGGGACTCAAAGTGAGCAGTACTTC.

This rearrangement joins TRBV4-1 to TRBJ1-2; TRBD1 might be the D (6 bases). Germline V gives CDR1 MGHRA, CDR2 YSYEKL. Deletions cut 2 bases from V and 8 bases from J, with 15 bases between. This CDR3 contains 14 residues. CDR3 sequence: CASSQTFGTRGYTF. In DNA, the CDR3 is TGCGCCAGCAGCCAAACTTTCGGGACACGGGGCTACACCTTC.

About this clone itself: The sample holds other DNA sequences that translate to the same CDR3. This rearrangement joins TRBV5-6 to TRBJ2-7, with a possible D match to TRBD2 (7 bases). V was cut by 5 bases and J by 7 bases, with 19 bases left in between. This CDR3 spans 14 amino acids. Germline assignment: CDR1 SGHDT and CDR2 YYEEEE. CDR3 sequence (DNA): TGTGCCAGCAGTCAAACAGGGACTACCCGGGAGCAGTACTTC. It encodes CASSQTGTTREQYF.

Only a few counts were recorded for this clone. The chain links TRBV5-8 to TRBJ2-1; D unresolved. V lost 5 bases to trimming and J lost 6 bases, with 9 bases between them. CDR1 and CDR2 from the germline V gene are SGHTS and YDEGEE. The CDR3 spans 12 residues. Here the CDR3 DNA reads TGTGCCAGCAGGGAGCCGATCAATGAGCAGTTCTTC. It encodes CASREPINEQFF.

This clone showed up just a few times. The chain uses TRBV27 and TRBJ2-3; a weak D match, TRBD2 (6 bases). The CDR3 runs to 18 residues. V dropped 5 bases and J dropped 2 bases, with 23 bases sitting between them. The germline CDR1 and CDR2 sequences are MNHEY and SMNVEV (reference sequence). The CDR3 loop reads CASSPSGLLHPITDTQYF. CDR3 DNA sequence: TGTGCCAGCAGTCCTTCGGGACTCCTCCACCCGATCACAGATACGCAGTATTTT.

This clone was detected a few times. The chain links TRBV5-1 to TRBJ1-2, with D uncertain. This CDR3 has 13 amino acids. Trimming stripped 1 base from V and 4 bases from J, with 8 bases between. CDR1 is SGHRS and CDR2 is YFSETQ in the germline V gene. In nucleotides, the CDR3 is TGCGCCAGCAGCTTGACAGTCACCTATGGCTACACCTTC. The encoded protein is CASSLTVTYGYTF.

This clone was seen a few times. The J gene is TRBJ2-7, the V gene TRBV7-9; TRBD1 agrees at 8 bases. The trim removed 7 bases at V and 0 bases at J, leaving 5 bases unmatched. Germline V gene sequence: CDR1 SEHNR, CDR2 FQNEAQ (reference sequence). The CDR3 runs to 14 residues. Here the CDR3 DNA reads TGTGCCAGCACCAGGGGGCCCGACTCCTACGAGCAGTACTTC. As protein: CASTRGPDSYEQYF.

CDR3 in DNA: TGTGCCAGTAGTATTGACCGGGACAGTGGCTACACCTTC. It codes for CASSIDRDSGYTF. This chain joins TRBV19 and TRBJ1-2, with 7 bases lining up with TRBD1. The CDR3 contains 13 residues. Losses at the gene ends were 3 bases for V and 7 bases for J; bases not matched to a gene: 5. Germline V gene sequence: CDR1 LNHDA, CDR2 SQIVND (reference sequence).

This clone was counted only a few times. The CDR3 DNA is TGCGCCAGCAGCCAAGTCCGAGGGACTAGACCAGATACGCAGTATTTT. Residues: CASSQVRGTRPDTQYF. The V gene is TRBV4-3, the J gene TRBJ2-3; 8 nucleotides align to TRBD2. V dropped 1 base and J dropped 4; count of bases not matched to a gene: 7. Germline-derived CDR1 and CDR2 are LGHNA and YSLEER. CDR3 size: 16 residues.